This is a list of T cell receptor beta chains from one sample in a study of T cell responses to AZD1222 COVID-19 vaccine. Here immunoSEQ multiplex PCR was the method, and the copy in TCRdb shows in-frame clones only, minus some. Of some 100,000 clones in the sample, 90% are singletons; the top ten hold 1% to 1.5%. Sequencing was performed on peripheral blood, taken on day 0 of AZD1222 vaccination. The receptors originated from an adult in good health. Each CDR3 is given with its conserved first and last residue. A D gene is named only where the DNA matches it firmly. Expanded clones get a size class; other rows say once, few or many, or leave the size out.

len: 15
v_gene: TRBV18
d_gene: -
abundance: -
j_gene: TRBJ1-5
CDR3nt: TGTGCCAGCTCACGTAAGGACAGTTTGAATCAGCCCCAGCATTTT
CDR3aa: CASSRKDSLNQPQHF

len: 14
v_gene: TRBV5-1
d_gene: -
abundance: -
j_gene: TRBJ1-4
CDR3nt: TGCGCCAGCAGCTCAGCCGAGTCTAATGAAAAACTGTTTTTT
CDR3aa: CASSSAESNEKLFF

len: 14
v_gene: TRBV19
d_gene: -
abundance: -
j_gene: TRBJ1-1
CDR3nt: TGTGCCAGTAGTATAATAAGGACAGACACTGAAGCTTTCTTT
CDR3aa: CASSIIRTDTEAFF

len: 16
v_gene: TRBV29-1
d_gene: -
abundance: -
j_gene: TRBJ2-2
CDR3nt: TGCAGCGCAGCGAGGAAGTACAGGGTAGTAAGGGGGGAGCTGTTTTTT
CDR3aa: CSAARKYRVVRGELFF

len: 15
v_gene: TRBV19
d_gene: -
abundance: -
j_gene: TRBJ1-1
CDR3nt: TGTGCCAGTAGTATATTCGGGGGAGAAAACACTGAAGCTTTCTTT
CDR3aa: CASSIFGGENTEAFF

len: 13
v_gene: TRBV28
d_gene: TRBD2
abundance: -
j_gene: TRBJ2-5
CDR3nt: TGTGCCAGCAGCCCTAGCGGGTTGGAGACCCAGTACTTC
CDR3aa: CASSPSGLETQYF

len: 15
v_gene: TRBV18
d_gene: -
abundance: -
j_gene: TRBJ1-3
CDR3nt: TGTGCCAGCTCACCCCAGGAGAACAGGGGAAACACCATATATTTT
CDR3aa: CASSPQENRGNTIYF

len: 16
v_gene: TRBV29-1
d_gene: TRBD1
abundance: -
j_gene: TRBJ1-2
CDR3nt: TGCAGCGTTGAGTCACACGGGACAGCGAGATTCTATGGCTACACCTTC
CDR3aa: CSVESHGTARFYGYTF

len: 13
v_gene: TRBV18
d_gene: -
abundance: -
j_gene: TRBJ2-7
CDR3nt: TGTGCCAGCTCCGGACAAGTTGAGGGCGAGCAGTACTTC
CDR3aa: CASSGQVEGEQYF

len: 13
v_gene: TRBV5-1
d_gene: -
abundance: -
j_gene: TRBJ1-2
CDR3nt: TGCGCCAGCAGCTTGGCCGGTAATGGTGGCTACACCTTC
CDR3aa: CASSLAGNGGYTF

len: 13
v_gene: TRBV12-3/TRBV12-4
d_gene: TRBD1
abundance: -
j_gene: TRBJ2-5
CDR3nt: TGTGCCAGCACCTGGACAGGGTGGGAGACCCAGTACTTC
CDR3aa: CASTWTGWETQYF

len: 14
v_gene: TRBV19
d_gene: -
abundance: -
j_gene: TRBJ1-2
CDR3nt: TGTGCCAGTAGTATAAAGGGGTCGTGGAATGGCTACACCTTC
CDR3aa: CASSIKGSWNGYTF

len: 15
v_gene: TRBV7-2
d_gene: -
abundance: -
j_gene: TRBJ2-5
CDR3nt: TGTGCCAGCAGCATTAGGTCCCAGGGGGGGGAGACCCAGTACTTC
CDR3aa: CASSIRSQGGETQYF

len: 15
v_gene: TRBV28
d_gene: -
abundance: -
j_gene: TRBJ1-5
CDR3nt: TGTGCCAGCAGTTTATCGGCAGGCGGGAGGGAGCCCCAGCATTTT
CDR3aa: CASSLSAGGREPQHF

len: 16
v_gene: TRBV30
d_gene: -
abundance: -
j_gene: TRBJ1-6
CDR3nt: TGTGCCTGGAGGTCCCGGACTAGCTCCTATAATTCACCCCTCCACTTT
CDR3aa: CAWRSRTSSYNSPLHF

len: 13
v_gene: TRBV12-3/TRBV12-4
d_gene: -
abundance: -
j_gene: TRBJ1-1
CDR3nt: TGTGCCAGCAGTCCCCGACAGCGGGACAAAGCTTTCTTT
CDR3aa: CASSPRQRDKAFF

len: 13
v_gene: TRBV3-1/TRBV3-2
d_gene: -
abundance: -
j_gene: TRBJ1-2
CDR3nt: TGTGCCAGCAGCGCCCCCACGGACTATGGCTACACCTTC
CDR3aa: CASSAPTDYGYTF

len: 15
v_gene: TRBV4-1
d_gene: TRBD1
abundance: -
j_gene: TRBJ2-7
CDR3nt: TGCGCCAGCAGCCAACAAGGGACAGTCTTCTACGAGCAGTACTTC
CDR3aa: CASSQQGTVFYEQYF

len: 16
v_gene: TRBV7-6
d_gene: TRBD1
abundance: -
j_gene: TRBJ1-1
CDR3nt: TGTGCCAGCAGCTTATACGGACAGGGGTTGGTCACTGAAGCTTTCTTT
CDR3aa: CASSLYGQGLVTEAFF

len: 17
v_gene: TRBV2
d_gene: TRBD1
abundance: -
j_gene: TRBJ1-5
CDR3nt: TGTGCCAGCAGTGCGACAGGGGCCTCCATCTTGCGAGTGCCCCAGCATTTT
CDR3aa: CASSATGASILRVPQHF

len: 15
v_gene: TRBV7-8
d_gene: -
abundance: -
j_gene: TRBJ2-2
CDR3nt: TGTGCCAGCAGCTCGACCCGCCTAAACACCGGGGAGCTGTTTTTT
CDR3aa: CASSSTRLNTGELFF

len: 14
v_gene: TRBV6-5
d_gene: -
abundance: -
j_gene: TRBJ1-1
CDR3nt: TGTGCCAGCAGTCTAACCCTTGTGAACACTGAAGCTTTCTTT
CDR3aa: CASSLTLVNTEAFF

len: 16
v_gene: TRBV7-9
d_gene: TRBD1
abundance: few
j_gene: TRBJ1-4
CDR3nt: TGTGCCAGCAGCTTAGCCCCGGGACAGGGGGAAGAAAAACTGTTTTTT
CDR3aa: CASSLAPGQGEEKLFF

len: 15
v_gene: TRBV2
d_gene: -
abundance: -
j_gene: TRBJ2-7
CDR3nt: TGTGCCAGCAGTGAAAAGGGGCCCAGGACCTACGAGCAGTACTTC
CDR3aa: CASSEKGPRTYEQYF

len: 12
v_gene: TRBV27
d_gene: -
abundance: -
j_gene: TRBJ1-5
CDR3nt: TGTGCCAGCAGCCGGAGGGGGCAGCCCCAGCATTTT
CDR3aa: CASSRRGQPQHF

len: 17
v_gene: TRBV6-1
d_gene: -
abundance: -
j_gene: TRBJ2-5
CDR3nt: TGTGCCAGCAGTGAAGCGCAATATCGGCAGGGTATAGAGACCCAGTACTTC
CDR3aa: CASSEAQYRQGIETQYF

len: 15
v_gene: TRBV5-6
d_gene: TRBD2
abundance: -
j_gene: TRBJ2-3
CDR3nt: TGTGCCAGCAGCTGGGACGGGGGGACCACAGATACGCAGTATTTT
CDR3aa: CASSWDGGTTDTQYF

len: 15
v_gene: TRBV27
d_gene: -
abundance: -
j_gene: TRBJ2-6
CDR3nt: TGTGCCAGCAGGCCCTTGGGGTCTGGGGCCAACGTCCTGACTTTC
CDR3aa: CASRPLGSGANVLTF